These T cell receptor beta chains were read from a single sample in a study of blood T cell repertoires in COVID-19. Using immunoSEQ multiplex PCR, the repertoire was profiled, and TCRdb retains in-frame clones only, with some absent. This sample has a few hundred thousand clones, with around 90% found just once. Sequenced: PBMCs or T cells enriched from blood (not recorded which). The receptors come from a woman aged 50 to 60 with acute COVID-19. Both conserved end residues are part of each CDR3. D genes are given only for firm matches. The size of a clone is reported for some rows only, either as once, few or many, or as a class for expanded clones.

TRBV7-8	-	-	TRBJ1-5	TGTGCCAGCAGCCGCGCGGGTCAGCCCCAGCATTTT	CASSRAGQPQHF
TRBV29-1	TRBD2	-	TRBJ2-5	TGCAGCGTTGGGGGGAGGGCGCATCTTCGACAAGAGACCCAGTACTTC	CSVGGRAHLRQETQYF
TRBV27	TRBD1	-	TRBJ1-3	TGTGCCAGCAGTCCGAACCCGACAGGGTTGGGAAACACCATATATTTT	CASSPNPTGLGNTIYF
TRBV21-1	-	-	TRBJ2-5	TGTGCCAGCAGCAAAGCGCTGGGCGGTTTGGGACAGGGACTCGGGACCCAGTACTTC	CASSKALGGLGQGLGTQYF
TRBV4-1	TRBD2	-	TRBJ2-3	TGCGCCAGCAGCCAAGGCTACAGCGGGAGCGGCGCAGATACGCAGTATTTT	CASSQGYSGSGADTQYF
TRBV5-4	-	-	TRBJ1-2	TGTGCCAGCAGCTTTGGGGGGGGCTACACCTTC	CASSFGGGYTF
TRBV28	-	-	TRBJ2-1	TGTGCCAGCAGACGAAGGGGTTGGTCCTACAATGAGCAGTTCTTC	CASRRRGWSYNEQFF
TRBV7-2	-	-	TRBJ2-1	TGTGCCAGCAGCTCCCCGCTTCTCCCCTCTAGCGACTACAATGAGCAGTTCTTC	CASSSPLLPSSDYNEQFF
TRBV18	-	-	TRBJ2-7	TGTGCCAGCTCACCCCCCGGCGGGTCCGCCTACGAGCAGTACTTC	CASSPPGGSAYEQYF
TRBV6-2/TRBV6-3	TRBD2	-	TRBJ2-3	TGTGCCAGCAGTAGACTAGCGGGAGTGGGCCCAGATACGCAGTATTTT	CASSRLAGVGPDTQYF
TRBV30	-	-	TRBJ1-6	TGTGCCTGGAGTGTAGGTCCACAGGTGTATAATTCACCCCTCCACTTT	CAWSVGPQVYNSPLHF
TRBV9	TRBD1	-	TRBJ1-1	TGTGCCAGCAGCGCGGACGGACAGGGGAACACTGAAGCTTTCTTT	CASSADGQGNTEAFF
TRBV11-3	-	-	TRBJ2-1	TGTGCCAGCAGCCCATCGAGGGGGGGAGCCTACAATGAGCAGTTCTTC	CASSPSRGGAYNEQFF
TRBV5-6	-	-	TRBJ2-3	TGTGCCAGCAGCTTGGATAGCGGTGCTAGCACAGATACGCAGTATTTT	CASSLDSGASTDTQYF
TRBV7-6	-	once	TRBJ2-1	TGTGCCAGCAGCTTAAATAGCGGCAATGAGCAGTTCTTC	CASSLNSGNEQFF
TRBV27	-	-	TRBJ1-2	TGTGCCAGCAGTTTATCGTCGGGTTTGATCTATGGCTACACCTTC	CASSLSSGLIYGYTF
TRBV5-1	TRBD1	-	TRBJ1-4	TGCGCCAGCAGCGTGGGACAGGGCACTAATGAAAAACTGTTTTTT	CASSVGQGTNEKLFF
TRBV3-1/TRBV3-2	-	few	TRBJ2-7	TGTGCCAGCAGCCAAGGTTGGCAGGCCTCCTACGAGCAGTACTTC	CASSQGWQASYEQYF
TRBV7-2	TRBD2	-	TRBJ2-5	TGTGCCAGCACCTTATTAAGCGGGACTACCCAAGAGACCCAGTACTTC	CASTLLSGTTQETQYF
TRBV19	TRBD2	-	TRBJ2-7	TGTGCCAGTAGTATTTGGGAGGGTAGCCACGAGCAGTACTTC	CASSIWEGSHEQYF
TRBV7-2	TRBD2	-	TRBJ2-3	TGTGCCAGCAGCTTAGTAGCGGGAGTGGCCGGGGCAGATACGCAGTATTTT	CASSLVAGVAGADTQYF
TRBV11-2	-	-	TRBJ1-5	TGTGCCAGCAGCTTTCAGGGAAATCAGCCCCAGCATTTT	CASSFQGNQPQHF
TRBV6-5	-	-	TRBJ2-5	TGTGCCAGCAGGCTCTTCCGTGGGGAGGTGACCCAGTACTTC	CASRLFRGEVTQYF
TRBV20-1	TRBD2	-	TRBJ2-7	TGCAGTGCTAGTGGCGGGACTAGCGGCTACGAGCAGTACTTC	CSASGGTSGYEQYF
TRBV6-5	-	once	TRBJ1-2	TGTGCCAGCAGCCCCCGGGGGTACCATGGCTACACCTTC	CASSPRGYHGYTF
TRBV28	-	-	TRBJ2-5	TGTGCCAGCAGTCCCGGACTTCAAGAGACCCAGTACTTC	CASSPGLQETQYF
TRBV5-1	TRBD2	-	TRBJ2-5	TGCGCCAGCAGCTTTGGTCCTAGCGGGACTCAAGAGACCCAGTACTTC	CASSFGPSGTQETQYF
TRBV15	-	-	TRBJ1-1	TGTGCCACCAGCAGAGCTTGGGCTATGAGCACTGAAGCTTTCTTT	CATSRAWAMSTEAFF
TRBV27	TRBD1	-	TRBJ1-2	TGTGCCAGCAGTGCAAACAGGGGGCGAAGGAACTATGGCTACACCTTC	CASSANRGRRNYGYTF
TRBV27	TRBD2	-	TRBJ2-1	TGTGCCAGCAGCAATGCCCCGGGACTAGCGGAATACAATGAGCAGTTCTTC	CASSNAPGLAEYNEQFF
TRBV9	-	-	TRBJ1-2	TGTGCCAGCAGCGTAGATGGACAGCGGCCCGGGATTGACACCTTC	CASSVDGQRPGIDTF
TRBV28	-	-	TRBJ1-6	TGTGCCAGCAGTGGGGCGAGCTCCTATAATTCACCCCTCCACTTT	CASSGASSYNSPLHF
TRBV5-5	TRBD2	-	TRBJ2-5	TGTGCCAGCAGCTTGACTAGCGGGAGCCAAGAGACCCAGTACTTC	CASSLTSGSQETQYF
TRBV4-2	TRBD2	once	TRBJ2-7	TGTGCCAGCAGCCGCTCGACTAGCGGGCGATACGAGCAGTACTTC	CASSRSTSGRYEQYF
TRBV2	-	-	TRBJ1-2	TGTGCCAGCAGTGATGGCAGCTATGGCTACACCTTC	CASSDGSYGYTF
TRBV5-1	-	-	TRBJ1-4	TGCGCCAGCAGCTTGGGGACAGCAACTAATGAAAAACTGTTTTTT	CASSLGTATNEKLFF
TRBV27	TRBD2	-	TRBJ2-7	TGTGCCAGCAGTCCGATACTAGCGGGAGGGCCCGACGAGCAGTACTTC	CASSPILAGGPDEQYF
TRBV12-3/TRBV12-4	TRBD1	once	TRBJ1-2	TGTGCCAGCACCAAGGGACAGACCTATGGCTACACCTTC	CASTKGQTYGYTF
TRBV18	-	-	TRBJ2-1	TGTGCCAGCTCCCCTAGCATGCGCTCCGGGACATCCAACAATGAGCAGTTCTTC	CASSPSMRSGTSNNEQFF
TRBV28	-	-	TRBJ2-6	TGTGCCAGCAGTGCCCCGGAGGGTACCGGGGCCAACGTCCTGACTTTC	CASSAPEGTGANVLTF
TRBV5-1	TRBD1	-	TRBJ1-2	TGCGCCAGCAGCTCCCAAATCACCTGGACAGGGGGAGGCTATGGCTACACCTTC	CASSSQITWTGGGYGYTF
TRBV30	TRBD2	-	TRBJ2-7	TGTGCCTGGAGCCTAGCGGGAGCAACCTACGAGCAGTACTTC	CAWSLAGATYEQYF
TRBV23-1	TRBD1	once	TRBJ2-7	TGCGCCAGCAGTCACATACAGGGGTTAAGTTACGAGCAGTACTTC	CASSHIQGLSYEQYF
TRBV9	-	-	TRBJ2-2	TGTGCCAGCAGCGTAGTCTACAGCACCGGGGAGCTGTTTTTT	CASSVVYSTGELFF
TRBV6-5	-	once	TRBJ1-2	TGTGCCAGCAGTTACTCTTACAGGGAATATGGCTACACCTTC	CASSYSYREYGYTF
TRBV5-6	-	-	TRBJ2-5	TGTGCCAGCAGCCAATTCAGGGTGTCCGAGACCCAGTACTTC	CASSQFRVSETQYF
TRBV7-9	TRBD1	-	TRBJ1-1	TGTGCCAGCAGCCTAAGACAGGGCCCTAACACTGAAGCTTTCTTT	CASSLRQGPNTEAFF
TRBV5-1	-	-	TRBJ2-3	TGCGCCAGCAGCGCCCTCGGGAACGGGCCCACAGATACGCAGTATTTT	CASSALGNGPTDTQYF
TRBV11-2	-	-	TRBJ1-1	TGTGCCAGCAGCTTAGGTCTAGGGGACTTGGACACTGAAGCTTTCTTT	CASSLGLGDLDTEAFF
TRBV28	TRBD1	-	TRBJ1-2	TGTGCCAGCAGTCCGGGACAGGGGCCTCCTAACTATGGCTACACCTTC	CASSPGQGPPNYGYTF
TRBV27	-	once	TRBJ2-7	TGTGCCAGCAGTCCGAAGACGGACAGCTACGAGCAGTACTTC	CASSPKTDSYEQYF
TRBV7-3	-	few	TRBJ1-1	TGTGCCAGCAGAACGCAGGGGAACACTGAAGCTTTCTTT	CASRTQGNTEAFF
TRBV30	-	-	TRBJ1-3	TGTGCCTGGAGTGTACAGAGCTCTGGAAACACCATATATTTT	CAWSVQSSGNTIYF
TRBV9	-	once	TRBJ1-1	TGTGCCAGCAGCGTAGCTGGGTCGCGGTCTGAAGCTTTCTTT	CASSVAGSRSEAFF
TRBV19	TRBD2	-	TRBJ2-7	TGTGCCAGTAGTGTAGCGGGAGCCTACGAGCAGTACTTC	CASSVAGAYEQYF
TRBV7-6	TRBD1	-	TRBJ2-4	TGTGCCAGCAGCTTGACAGGGGGCGCGACCGGCTTAGCCAAAAACATTCAGTACTTC	CASSLTGGATGLAKNIQYF
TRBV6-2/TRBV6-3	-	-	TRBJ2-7	TGTGCCAGCAGTTCAACCTACGAGCAGTACTTC	CASSSTYEQYF
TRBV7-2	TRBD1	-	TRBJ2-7	TGTGCCAGCAGCTTCGACCCAGGGGGCGGAGAGCAGTACTTC	CASSFDPGGGEQYF
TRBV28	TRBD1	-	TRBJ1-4	TGTGCCAGCAGAACAGGGGGCGGTGAAAAACTGTTTTTT	CASRTGGGEKLFF
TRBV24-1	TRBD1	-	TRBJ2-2	TGTGCCACCAGTGACTCCCCCTTCGGACAGGGATTAACCGGGGAGCTGTTTTTT	CATSDSPFGQGLTGELFF